Presented here are 14 T cell receptor beta chains from one specimen sequenced in a study of vaccination effects on CD4 cells after COVID-19. TCRdb keeps only in-frame clones here, not all; method: immunoSEQ multiplex PCR. The sample lists some 22,000 clones; 70% to 80% were seen once. Their antigens are not known. Within the ViraFEST assay, antigen-specific CD4+ T cells underwent expansion with viral peptide pools prior to sequencing. Investigators separated out CD4+ T cells once around eleven days of culture had passed. This individual contracted SARS-CoV-2 between March and December 2020, as verified by PCR. Sequencing used CD4+ T cells from PBMCs cultured with SARS-CoV-2 spike peptides, obtained before COVID-19 vaccination. Receptors originate from a human donor who had a prior SARS-CoV-2 infection.

In its sample, this clone is medium-sized. V gene TRBV6-1 combines with J gene TRBJ1-4, with no clear D. CDR1 and CDR2 from the germline V gene are MNHNS and SASEGT. V lost 2 bases, J lost 11 bases, and 12 bases lay in between. The CDR3 is 13 residues long. CDR3 DNA sequence: TGTGCCAGCAGTGAATCTCAACCGTTTAAACTGTTTTTT. Translating it yields CASSESQPFKLFF.

The chain employs TRBV30 and TRBJ1-1; no clear D. The CDR3 covers 13 residues. Trimming removed 0 bases at V and 1 base at J, with 6 bases between. Germline V lookup: CDR1 GTSNPN, CDR2 SVGIG (reference sequence). The CDR3 nucleotides read TGTGCCTGGAGTGTAACATGGAACACTGAAGCTTTCTTT. It yields the protein CAWSVTWNTEAFF.

The rearrangement joins TRBV18 to TRBJ1-1; D gene uncertain. The CDR3 is made up of 14 amino acids. CDR1 and CDR2 from the germline V gene are KGHSH and LQKENI. Trimming took 3 bases from V and 4 from J, leaving 12 bases between them. The CDR3 protein is CASSPTRSGTEAFF. In DNA, the CDR3 is TGTGCCAGCTCACCGACCCGGTCGGGCACTGAAGCTTTCTTT.

This chain links TRBV29-1 with TRBJ2-3, with D perhaps TRBD2 (5 bases). In germline, CDR1 is SQVTM, CDR2 ANQGSEA. This CDR3 is 14 amino acids long. Trimming removed 4 bases at V and 1 base at J, with 12 bases between. The DNA of the CDR3 is TGCAGCGTTGGTCGGGGAGTCGGCACAGATACGCAGTATTTT. Translation: CSVGRGVGTDTQYF.

In its sample, this clone was seen a few times. The chain combines TRBV4-1 with TRBJ2-1, with 14 bases fitting TRBD2. This CDR3 has 16 residues. Germline V gene lookup returns CDR1 MGHRA and CDR2 YSYEKL. Trimming at V came to 2 bases and at J to 7 bases, leaving 4 bases not matched to a gene. The chain's CDR3 is CASSQRLAGGLNEQFF. The CDR3 DNA is TGCGCCAGCAGCCAACGACTAGCGGGAGGGCTGAATGAGCAGTTCTTC.

In DNA, the CDR3 is TGTGCCAGCAGTCTGACTGCCTACGAGCAGTACTTC. Translated: CASSLTAYEQYF. The V and J genes are TRBV2 and TRBJ2-7; D unresolved. The ends were cut back, 5 bases at V and 2 bases at J, with 7 bases in the middle. The germline gives CDR1 SNHLY, CDR2 FYNNEI. This CDR3 is 12 amino acids long.

V usage is TRBV12-5 and J usage is TRBJ1-6; no reliable D call. Trimming cost V 1 base and J 6 bases, with 4 bases left between them. Germline V lookup: CDR1 LGHNT, CDR2 FRNRAP. The CDR3 sequence is 13 residues long. The CDR3 protein is CASGLEVNSPLHF. The DNA for the CDR3 is TGTGCTAGTGGTTTGGAGGTTAATTCACCCCTCCACTTT.

This clone has only a few counts. The chain is built from TRBV28 and TRBJ2-2; D unresolved. Germline V gene lookup returns CDR1 MDHEN and CDR2 SYDVKM. CDR3 length: 14 residues. V lost 3 bases, J lost 6 bases, and 11 bases lay in between. This chain's CDR3 is CASSFFNVAGELFF. CDR3 DNA: TGTGCCAGCAGTTTTTTCAATGTCGCCGGGGAGCTGTTTTTT.

The chain uses TRBV5-1 and TRBJ2-2, with D uncertain. CDR1 is SGHRS, CDR2 YFSETQ, per germline. The ends were cut back, 0 bases at V and 0 bases at J, with 9 bases in the middle. This CDR3 region has 16 residues. CDR3 in DNA: TGCGCCAGCAGCTTGGCCAGTACAGCGAACACCGGGGAGCTGTTTTTT. It is translated as CASSLASTANTGELFF.

This clone was recorded once. The J gene is TRBJ2-1, the V gene TRBV25-1; D tentatively reads TRBD1 or TRBD2 (5 bases each). V was cut by 1 base and J by 10 bases, with 5 bases left in between. This CDR3 comprises 11 residues. Germline CDR1 is MGHDK and CDR2 is SYGVNS. DNA for the CDR3: TGTGCCAGCAGTGAATGGGGGGAGCAGTTCTTC. Translation: CASSEWGEQFF.

The chain is built from TRBV5-1 and TRBJ2-2; TRBD1 matches at 8 bases. The CDR3 has 14 amino acids. J lost 6 bases, V lost 1 base, and 2 bases had no gene match. Germline V CDR1 and CDR2: SGHRS, YFSETQ. CDR3 coding DNA: TGCGCCAGCAGCTTGCAGGGGGCGGCCGGGGAGCTGTTTTTT. Amino acid sequence: CASSLQGAAGELFF.

The chain combines TRBV5-6 with TRBJ1-2; 11 bases match TRBD1. This CDR3 is built from 14 residues. Germline CDR1 is SGHDT and CDR2 is YYEEEE. V shed 4 bases, J shed 8 bases, and the junction held 7 bases outside the gene matches. The CDR3 nucleotides are TGTGCCAGCAGCGTCCTGGGACAGGGGGGAGGCTACACCTTC. It is translated as CASSVLGQGGGYTF.

V usage is TRBV14 and J usage is TRBJ1-4; D unresolved. Trimming took 2 bases from V and 3 from J, leaving 10 bases between them. Germline-derived CDR1 and CDR2 are SGHDN and FVKESK. The CDR3 covers 15 residues. CDR3 region: CASSQQHSANEKLFF. The DNA for the CDR3 is TGTGCCAGCAGCCAACAGCATTCGGCTAATGAAAAACTGTTTTTT. Full variable domain (remainder filled in from reference TRBV14 and TRBJ1-4): EAGVTQFPSHSVIEKGQTVTLRCDPISGHDNLYWYRRVMGKEIKFLLHFVKESKQDESGMPNNRFLAERTGGTYSTLKVQPAELEDSGVYFCASSQQHSANEKLFFGSGTQLSVL.

This clone was counted between two and nine times. The chain couples TRBV4-1 to TRBJ2-2, with 7 bases aligning to TRBD2. The J segment lost 3 bases and the V segment lost 1 base, leaving 5 bases of the junction unmatched. This CDR3 is built from 16 residues. In germline, CDR1 is MGHRA, CDR2 YSYEKL. The CDR3 sequence: CASSQVKTSYTGELFF. The CDR3 nucleotides read TGCGCCAGCAGCCAAGTTAAGACTAGCTACACCGGGGAGCTGTTTTTT.